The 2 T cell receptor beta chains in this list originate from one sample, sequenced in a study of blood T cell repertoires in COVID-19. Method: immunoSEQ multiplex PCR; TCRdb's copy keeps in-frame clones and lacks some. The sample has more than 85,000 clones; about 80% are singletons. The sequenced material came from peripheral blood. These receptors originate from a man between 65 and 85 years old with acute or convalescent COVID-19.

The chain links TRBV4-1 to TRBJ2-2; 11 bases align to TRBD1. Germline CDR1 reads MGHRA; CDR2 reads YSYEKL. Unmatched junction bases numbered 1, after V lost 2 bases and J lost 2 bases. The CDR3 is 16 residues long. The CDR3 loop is CASSQRTGGNTGELFF. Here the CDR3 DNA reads TGCGCCAGCAGCCAAAGGACAGGGGGCAACACCGGGGAGCTGTTTTTT.

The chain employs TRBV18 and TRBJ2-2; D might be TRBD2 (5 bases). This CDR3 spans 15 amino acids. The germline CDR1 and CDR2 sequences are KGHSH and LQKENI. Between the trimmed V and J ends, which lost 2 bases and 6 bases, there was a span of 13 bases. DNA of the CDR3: TGTGCCAGCTCACCAGAGGGCCGCTGGGCCGGGGAGCTGTTTTTT. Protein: CASSPEGRWAGELFF.